Below are 24 T cell receptor beta chains sequenced from a single sample in a study of T-cell memory formation after mild COVID-19. One entry per CDR3 protein results from TCRdb running MiXCR on the 5' RACE reads. The table records 260,000 or so distinct CDR3 sequences, 16% of them present only once. Sequencing was carried out using PBMCs or a T cell subset sorted from them (not recorded which). The receptors shown here come from a man aged 18 to 30 who had mild COVID-19 (a few samples of this study predate the infection). Cell type and time point are not known.

This clonotype was counted a few times. The rearrangement joins TRBV27 to TRBJ2-7; TRBD1 might be the D (6 bases). V was cut by 5 bases and J by 12 bases, with 20 bases left in between. Germline CDR1 is MNHEY and CDR2 is SMNVEV (reference sequence). The CDR3 covers 13 residues. Written as DNA, the CDR3 is TGTGCCAGCAGTCCTAGGGCAGGGGATTTACGGTACTTC. It specifies CASSPRAGDLRYF.

V gene TRBV4-3 combines with J gene TRBJ2-7, with 7 bases lining up with TRBD2. With V trimmed by 4 bases and J by 3 bases, 9 bases remained unmatched. Germline CDR1 is LGHNA and CDR2 is YSLEER. The CDR3 is 15 residues long. CDR3 bases: TGCGCCAGCAGCCGTGGGAGGGTCCAAGACTACGAGCAGTACTTC. Its translation: CASSRGRVQDYEQYF.

As concerns this clonotype: A much larger clonotype is one base distant, so this may be a read error. The V gene is TRBV6-2 or TRBV6-3, the J gene TRBJ2-7; D is possibly TRBD2 (6 bases). Trimming took off 10 bases at V and 5 bases at J, with 18 bases between the two ends. CDR1 and CDR2 (germline): MNHEY, SVGEGT. The CDR3 runs 13 residues. CDR3 nucleotide sequence: TGTGCCATCATGTGGGCGGCGGGGAACGAGCAGTACTTC. As protein: CAIMWAAGNEQYF.

V usage is TRBV28 and J usage is TRBJ1-1; 7 positions agree with TRBD1. Unmatched junction bases numbered 8, after V lost 7 bases and J lost 6 bases. CDR1 MDHEN and CDR2 SYDVKM come from the germline V gene. The CDR3 runs 13 residues. Here the CDR3 DNA reads TGTGCCAGCACCGCGGGACAGATTCCTGAAGCTTTCTTT. It codes for CASTAGQIPEAFF.

The chain combines TRBV4-1 with TRBJ2-1; 9 bases are shared with TRBD2. Germline lookup yields CDR1 MGHRA and CDR2 YSYEKL. With V trimmed by 2 bases and J by 8 bases, 7 bases remained unmatched. The CDR3 spans 15 residues. The CDR3 DNA reads as TGCGCCAGCAGCCAAACGCGGGGGGGAAGGGATGAGCAGTTCTTC. Translated: CASSQTRGGRDEQFF.

This clonotype was counted ten times or more. The chain is built from TRBV29-1 and TRBJ2-1; possible D gene TRBD2, 5 bases. This CDR3 is built from 11 residues. Trimming shortened V by 5 bases and J by 6 bases, and 8 bases separated the two germline ends. Germline CDR1 SQVTM, CDR2 ANQGSEA. The CDR3: CSVSGVNEQFF. The DNA of the CDR3 is TGCAGCGTTTCCGGGGTCAATGAGCAGTTCTTC.

The table lists this clonotype with a few counts. The CDR3 loop is CASSPSTLGETQYF. The CDR3 bases are TGCGCCAGCAGCCCTAGCACCCTGGGGGAGACCCAGTACTTC. The genes are TRBV4-1 and TRBJ2-5; TRBD2 is a possible D gene (5 bases). The CDR3 is made up of 14 amino acids. The germline V gene has CDR1 MGHRA and CDR2 YSYEKL. Trimming removed 4 bases at V and 5 bases at J, with 14 bases between.

This clonotype was seen a few times. V and J are TRBV28 and TRBJ2-3, with D tentatively TRBD2 (6 bases). This CDR3 spans 14 amino acids. Per germline, CDR1 MDHEN and CDR2 SYDVKM. The V end was cut by 5 bases, the J end by 3 bases, with 12 bases between. For the CDR3, the DNA is TGTGCCAGCAGTCCGGGGGTAACTACAGATACGCAGTATTTT. It is translated as CASSPGVTTDTQYF.

This clonotype was recorded a few times. The chain links TRBV12-3 or TRBV12-4 to TRBJ1-2; the D gene is possibly TRBD1 (5 bases). The V end lost 1 base, the J end lost 3 bases, and 18 bases lay between the germline ends. The CDR3 has 17 amino acids. CDR3 in amino acids: CASSLVQGGQPYYGYTF. Written as DNA, the CDR3 is TGTGCCAGCAGTTTAGTCCAGGGCGGCCAACCTTACTATGGCTACACCTTC.

In this sample, this clonotype turned up a few times. V and J are TRBV29-1 and TRBJ2-7, with TRBD1 matching over 8 bases. The CDR3 contains 14 residues. CDR1 SQVTM and CDR2 ANQGSEA come from the germline V gene. The junction had 11 bases not matched to a gene; V was cut back by 7 bases and J by 3 bases. The CDR3 DNA follows: TGCAGCGCGATGGACAGGGTGAAGGGCTACGAGCAGTACTTC. Translation gives CSAMDRVKGYEQYF.

This clonotype has at least ten counts. The chain links TRBV4-2 to TRBJ2-7; 10 bases map to TRBD1. CDR3 length: 15 residues. Losses at the gene ends were 1 base for V and 4 bases for J; bases not matched to a gene: 4. Looked up from germline, CDR1 is LGHNA and CDR2 is YNFKEQ. The DNA of the CDR3 is TGTGCCAGCAGCCAAGCCCGGACAGGGGGATACGAGCAGTACTTC. This translates into CASSQARTGGYEQYF.

The CDR3 DNA follows: TGTGCCAGCGACCCTGGAGGGGTCATTGGGAACACCGGGGAGCTGTTTTTT. Translation: CASDPGGVIGNTGELFF. The chain combines TRBV4-2 with TRBJ2-2, with D possibly being TRBD2 (6 bases). Germline loops: CDR1 LGHNA, CDR2 YNFKEQ. The CDR3 is 17 residues long. The V gene lost 8 bases and the J gene lost 1 base, with 20 bases spanning the gap.

This chain uses TRBV24-1 with TRBJ2-7; 8 bases are a match to TRBD1. Germline V gene data show CDR1 as KGHDR and CDR2 as SFDVKD. This CDR3 spans 11 amino acids. CDR3 nucleotide sequence: TGTGCCACCAGTGATTTGTGGGACAGGCTCGTC. Its translation is CATSDLWDRLV.

In this sample, this clonotype turned up a few times. The chain is built from TRBV6-6 and TRBJ1-2, with TRBD1 matching 9 bases. In germline, CDR1 is MNHNY, CDR2 SVGAGI (reference sequence). Trimming cost V 2 bases and J 6 bases; bases outside gene matches: 7. The CDR3 has 15 amino acids. CDR3 amino acids: CASSYGDRVSDGYTF. CDR3 nucleotide sequence: TGTGCCAGCAGTTACGGGGACAGGGTTAGTGATGGCTACACCTTC.

The rearrangement joins TRBV6-5 to TRBJ1-1, with D unclear. CDR1 and CDR2 from the germline V gene are MNHEY and SVGAGI. V shed 5 bases and J shed 1 base, with 8 bases lying between them. The CDR3 consists of 13 residues. CDR3 nucleotides: TGTGCCAGCAGTGACATATCGAACACTGAAGCTTTCTTT. Translating it yields CASSDISNTEAFF.

This clonotype appeared a few times. This chain uses TRBV10-3 with TRBJ1-5; a weak D match, TRBD1 (6 bases). The CDR3 has 15 amino acids. CDR1 is ENHRY and CDR2 is SYGVKD in the germline V gene. Trimming removed 1 base at V and 0 bases at J, with 7 bases between. The DNA of the CDR3 is TGTGCCATCAGTGAGTTGACAGGTAGCAATCAGCCCCAGCATTTT. Translating gives CAISELTGSNQPQHF.

This clonotype was recorded at least ten times. This rearrangement joins TRBV5-1 to TRBJ2-3; D is unclear. Between the trimmed V and J ends, which lost 3 bases and 4 bases, there was a span of 12 bases. The length of the CDR3 is 14 residues. Per germline, CDR1 SGHRS and CDR2 YFSETQ. CDR3 protein: CASSSGSGADTQYF. CDR3 in DNA: TGCGCCAGCAGCTCCGGATCGGGCGCAGATACGCAGTATTTT.

This clonotype has more than one count but fewer than ten. The chain links TRBV5-1 to TRBJ2-7; TRBD1 agrees at 7 bases. The CDR3 runs 16 residues. Germline assignment: CDR1 SGHRS and CDR2 YFSETQ. The V gene end was trimmed by 4 bases and the J gene end by 3 bases; junction bases not matched to a gene: 13. CDR3 loop: CASSPSGQRTLYEQYF. CDR3 bases: TGCGCCAGCAGCCCTTCGGGACAGCGAACCCTCTACGAGCAGTACTTC.

The chain employs TRBV7-2 and TRBJ2-7; D remains unclear. Germline V lookup: CDR1 SGHTA, CDR2 FQGNSA. Trimming stripped 2 bases from V and 7 bases from J, with 12 bases between. The CDR3 totals 13 residues. CDR3 region: CASSLIVGREQYF. Written as DNA, the CDR3 is TGTGCCAGCAGCTTAATAGTCGGAAGGGAGCAGTACTTC.

This clonotype showed up just once. The J gene is TRBJ1-1, the V gene TRBV28; possible D gene TRBD1, 5 bases. In germline, CDR1 is MDHEN, CDR2 SYDVKM. CDR3 size: 11 residues. Trimming removed 5 bases from V and 11 bases from J, with 12 bases in between. This CDR3 is CASSLGVRAFF. In DNA form, the CDR3 reads TGTGCCAGCAGTCTAGGGGTCAGGGCTTTCTTT. The variable domain in full, completed from reference TRBV28 and TRBJ1-1, reads DVKVTQSSRYLVKRTGEKVFLECVQDMDHENMFWYRQDPGLGLRLIYFSYDVKMKEKGDIPEGYSVSREKKERFSLILESASTNQTSMYLCASSLGVRAFFGQGTRLTVV.

This chain connects TRBV7-8 to TRBJ1-1, with a weak D call TRBD1 (5 bases). CDR1 and CDR2 from the germline V gene are SGHVS and FQNEAQ. Between the trimmed V and J ends, which lost 1 base and 3 bases, there was a span of 15 bases. The CDR3 is 16 residues long. CDR3 protein: CASSLGQGGLYTEAFF. The CDR3 nucleotides read TGTGCCAGCAGCTTAGGTCAGGGAGGCCTTTACACTGAAGCTTTCTTT.

This clonotype was detected a few times. The chain has TRBV7-9 and TRBJ2-5, with no clear D. Trimming took off 11 bases at V and 3 bases at J, with 16 bases between the two ends. CDR1 SEHNR and CDR2 FQNEAQ come from the germline V gene (reference sequence). The CDR3 has 13 amino acids. DNA for the CDR3: TGTGCCGCAGTACGAGTAGGAAAAGAGACCCAGTACTTC. The encoded protein is CAAVRVGKETQYF.

The table lists this clonotype with a few counts. The chain joins TRBV20-1 to TRBJ2-3; 7 bases are shared with TRBD2. The germline gives CDR1 DFQATT, CDR2 SNEGSKA (reference sequence). This CDR3 has 15 amino acids. V shed 0 bases and J 2 bases; nucleotides not matched to a gene: 5. DNA of the CDR3: TGCAGTGCTAGAGATTTCGGGGGGAACACAGATACGCAGTATTTT. Its protein product is CSARDFGGNTDTQYF.

The chain is built from TRBV10-2 and TRBJ1-4; no definite D call. The CDR3 length is 14 residues. V was shortened by 1 base and J by 8 bases, with 11 bases between the two germline ends. Germline CDR1 reads WSHSY; CDR2 reads SAAADI. CDR3: CASSEFELHEKLFF. The CDR3, as DNA: TGCGCCAGCAGTGAGTTTGAACTTCACGAAAAACTGTTTTTT.